These 21 T cell receptor beta chains were sequenced from one sample in a study of T cells in narcolepsy. Generated by immunoSEQ multiplex PCR, the TCRdb table keeps only in-frame clones and is missing some. The table has approximately 35,000 clones, about 90% seen once. The specimen was CD45RA- memory CD4+ T cells from PBMCs. Receptor source: a human donor with narcolepsy.

The J gene is TRBJ2-5, the V gene TRBV5-4; D remains unclear. CDR1 and CDR2 (germline): SGHNT, YYREEE (reference sequence). V was clipped by 0 bases and J by 0 bases, with 12 bases between them. The CDR3 covers 16 residues. The CDR3 region has the DNA TGTGCCAGCAGCTTGGATCTTGCGGCGGACCAAGAGACCCAGTACTTC. It yields the protein CASSLDLAADQETQYF.

V usage is TRBV18 and J usage is TRBJ1-1, with 10 nucleotides matching TRBD1. The CDR3 is 14 amino acids. Germline trimming cut 4 bases from V and 5 bases from J; bases unmatched to any gene: 4. The germline V gene encodes CDR1 KGHSH and CDR2 LQKENI. CDR3 amino acids: CASSRQGAGTEAFF. CDR3 bases: TGTGCCAGCTCACGACAGGGGGCTGGGACTGAAGCTTTCTTT.

The V call is TRBV19, the J call TRBJ2-5, with D tentatively TRBD2 (6 bases). Trimming took off 5 bases at V and 5 bases at J, with 9 bases between the two ends. The CDR3 has 12 amino acids. Germline V gene sequence: CDR1 LNHDA, CDR2 SQIVND (reference sequence). CDR3: CASSGDWETQYF. In nucleotides, the CDR3 is TGTGCCAGTAGTGGGGACTGGGAGACCCAGTACTTC.

The CDR3 protein is CASSLGAGTSGGNTQYF. The CDR3 region has the DNA TGTGCCAGCAGCTTAGGGGCCGGGACTAGCGGGGGAAATACGCAGTATTTT. The V gene is TRBV7-8, the J gene TRBJ2-3, with TRBD2 matching 14 bases. V was clipped by 1 base and J by 7 bases; unmatched bases: 7. Looked up from germline, CDR1 is SGHVS and CDR2 is FQNEAQ. This CDR3 comprises 17 residues. Variable domain in full (rest from reference TRBV7-8 and TRBJ2-3): GAGVSQSPRYKVAKRGQDVALRCDPISGHVSLFWYQQALGQGPEFLTYFQNEAQLDKSGLPSDRFFAERPEGSVSTLKIQRTQQEDSAVYLCASSLGAGTSGGNTQYFGPGTRLTVL.

The rearrangement joins TRBV28 to TRBJ2-1, with D unclear. The V end lost 6 bases, the J end lost 2 bases, and 11 bases lay between the germline ends. The germline V gene encodes CDR1 MDHEN and CDR2 SYDVKM. The CDR3 totals 14 residues. For the CDR3, the DNA is TGTGCCAGCAGGGAGCCAGGAGCCTACAATGAGCAGTTCTTC. It encodes CASREPGAYNEQFF.

This chain uses TRBV7-2 with TRBJ1-6; 8 bases map to TRBD1. Germline CDR1 is SGHTA and CDR2 is FQGNSA. The trim removed 2 bases at V and 7 bases at J, leaving 10 bases unmatched. The CDR3 runs to 17 residues. Here the CDR3 DNA reads TGTGCCAGCAGCTTATATGGACAGGGAAGGAGAAATTCACCCCTCCACTTT. Translating gives CASSLYGQGRRNSPLHF.

The chain carries TRBV7-9 and TRBJ2-7; D not resolved. Trimming removed 2 bases at V and 3 bases at J, with 5 bases between. The length of the CDR3 is 12 residues. Germline V gene sequence: CDR1 SEHNR, CDR2 FQNEAQ (reference sequence). The CDR3 DNA reads TGTGCCAGCAGCTTAACAAACTACGAGCAGTACTTC. This translates into CASSLTNYEQYF.

In its sample, this clone was seen a few times. This chain connects TRBV6-1 to TRBJ1-2; D remains ambiguous. Trimming cost V 7 bases and J 3 bases, with 12 bases left between them. This CDR3 spans 13 amino acids. The germline gives CDR1 MNHNS, CDR2 SASEGT. The chain's CDR3 is CASKDIHHYGYTF. In nucleotides, the CDR3 is TGTGCCAGCAAAGACATCCACCACTATGGCTACACCTTC.

The V and J genes are TRBV5-1 and TRBJ1-2, with D unclear. V lost 0 bases, J lost 4 bases, and 16 bases lay in between. The CDR3 is 16 residues long. Looked up from germline, CDR1 is SGHRS and CDR2 is YFSETQ. The CDR3 bases are TGCGCCAGCAGCTTGGCCGGGAGCACTACCTCCTATGGCTACACCTTC. Translated, it gives CASSLAGSTTSYGYTF.

The chain uses TRBV27 and TRBJ2-1; D is ambiguous. The germline CDR1 and CDR2 sequences are MNHEY and SMNVEV (reference sequence). The length of the CDR3 is 13 residues. Trimming left V 6 bases short and J 7 bases short, with 13 bases between. The CDR3 loop reads CASSTPGRNEQFF. The CDR3 coding sequence is TGTGCCAGCAGCACCCCCGGTAGGAATGAGCAGTTCTTC.

This rearrangement joins TRBV5-1 to TRBJ1-6; D possibly corresponds to TRBD1 (5 bases). V was trimmed by 2 bases and J by 7 bases, leaving 10 bases between them. Germline-derived CDR1 and CDR2 are SGHRS and YFSETQ. The CDR3 is made up of 14 amino acids. Here the CDR3 reads CASSLRGFNSPLHF. In DNA, the CDR3 is TGCGCCAGCAGCTTAAGGGGCTTCAATTCACCCCTCCACTTT.

This chain uses TRBV19 with TRBJ1-6; no definite D call. The CDR3 sequence is 15 residues long. Germline lookup yields CDR1 LNHDA and CDR2 SQIVND (reference sequence). Trimming took 5 bases from V and 7 from J, leaving 15 bases between them. The CDR3 reads CASSFSGTPNSPLHF. CDR3 nucleotide sequence: TGTGCCAGTAGTTTCTCTGGCACGCCGAATTCACCCCTCCACTTT.

This clone is a singleton in its sample. The chain joins TRBV11-2 to TRBJ2-7; D is uncertain. The ends were cut back, 0 bases at V and 0 bases at J, with 6 bases in the middle. Germline assignment: CDR1 SGHAT and CDR2 FQNNGV. The CDR3 has 14 residues. CDR3 residues: CASSLEPVSYEQYF. In DNA form, the CDR3 reads TGTGCCAGCAGCTTAGAGCCAGTCTCCTACGAGCAGTACTTC.

The CDR3 DNA is TGTGCCAGCAGCTTCATAGGCGGACAGGCTAACTATGGCTACACCTTC. Translated: CASSFIGGQANYGYTF. The V and J genes are TRBV7-2 and TRBJ1-2; 7 positions match TRBD1. V lost 3 bases to trimming and J lost 0 bases; unmatched junction nucleotides: 7. Germline CDR1 is SGHTA and CDR2 is FQGNSA. The CDR3 loop spans 16 amino acids.

This chain connects TRBV7-9 to TRBJ2-3; D is undetermined. Germline-derived CDR1 and CDR2 are SEHNR and FQNEAQ (reference sequence). CDR3 length: 14 amino acids. V was trimmed by 8 bases and J by 0 bases, leaving 12 bases between them. In DNA, the CDR3 is TGTGCCAGCGGGCTAACATCGAGCACAGATACGCAGTATTTT. Amino acid sequence: CASGLTSSTDTQYF.

The chain is built from TRBV6-1 and TRBJ1-6; D is unclear. The CDR3 is made up of 15 amino acids. Germline-derived CDR1 and CDR2 are MNHNS and SASEGT. V was trimmed by 2 bases and J by 10 bases, leaving 15 bases between them. As DNA, the CDR3 is TGTGCCAGCAGTGAAAAAATACGTTCCTGGTCACCCCTCCACTTT. This sequence encodes CASSEKIRSWSPLHF.

V is TRBV10-3 and J is TRBJ1-6; no definite D call. Germline CDR1 reads ENHRY; CDR2 reads SYGVKD. CDR3 size: 14 residues. Trimming left V 0 bases short and J 18 bases short, with 18 bases between. The CDR3 protein is CAISESIGPARSHF. The CDR3, as DNA: TGTGCCATCAGTGAGTCCATCGGACCGGCCCGTAGCCACTTT.

V and J are TRBV10-1 and TRBJ2-3; D gene unclear. V was shortened by 2 bases and J by 0 bases, with 12 bases between the two germline ends. CDR3 length: 16 residues. Germline V gene data show CDR1 as WNHNN and CDR2 as SYGVQD (reference sequence). DNA of the CDR3: TGCGCCAGCAGTGAGAATAGGAGCTTTAGCACAGATACGCAGTATTTT. Its protein product is CASSENRSFSTDTQYF.

This clone was recorded only once. The V call is TRBV7-9, the J call TRBJ2-3; the match to TRBD1 covers 7 bases. The CDR3 has 14 amino acids. Germline CDR1 and CDR2: SEHNR and FQNEAQ (reference sequence). After removal of 0 bases from V and 6 bases from J, the junction contained 3 bases not matched to a gene. CDR3 in DNA: TGTGCCAGCAGCTTAGCGACAGGGTTGGATACGCAGTATTTT. It translates to CASSLATGLDTQYF.

The chain couples TRBV7-8 to TRBJ2-3; the D gene is possibly TRBD2 (5 bases). The V and J ends lost 2 bases and 4 bases respectively, with 10 bases between them. CDR1 SGHVS and CDR2 FQNEAQ come from the germline V gene. The CDR3 runs 14 residues. The chain's CDR3 is CASSLMEASDTQYF. The CDR3 region has the DNA TGTGCCAGCAGCTTAATGGAGGCCTCAGATACGCAGTATTTT.

The rearrangement links TRBV10-3 to TRBJ1-5, with D unclear. The CDR3 is 14 residues long. Trimming took off 0 bases at V and 8 bases at J, with 11 bases between the two ends. Germline loops: CDR1 ENHRY, CDR2 SYGVKD. The CDR3 DNA reads TGTGCCATCAGTGAGTCGATGTCGCCTGAGCCCCAGCATTTT. This translates into CAISESMSPEPQHF.